These T cell receptor beta chains were read from a single sample in a study of blood T cells in healthy people across ages. MiXCR, applied by TCRdb to the 5' RACE reads, yields one record per CDR3 protein. The sample includes 550,000 to 600,000 distinct CDR3 sequences, roughly a quarter of them seen just once. The sample was blood. All receptors derive from a woman in her seventies in good health. Each CDR3 is given with its conserved first and last residue. The D gene is left open where the match is weak. Rows may omit the clone size; those that give it use once, few, many or a size class.

j_call v_call clone_size d_call cdr3_aa cdr3_nt
TRBJ1-2 TRBV29-1 . TRBD1 CSVEGGGRGYGYTF TGCAGCGTTGAAGGAGGGGGCAGGGGCTATGGCTACACCTTC
TRBJ2-3 TRBV29-1 few . CSVKAPVTRDTQYF TGCAGCGTCAAGGCCCCCGTAACGAGAGATACGCAGTATTTT
TRBJ1-2 TRBV9 few . CASSDGGPWGGYTF TGTGCCAGCAGCGACGGGGGACCATGGGGTGGCTACACCTTC
TRBJ2-3 TRBV7-8 . TRBD2 CASSLGSGLAGTDTQYF TGTGCCAGCAGCTTAGGGTCCGGACTAGCGGGCACAGATACGCAGTATTTT
TRBJ2-1 TRBV20-1 few . CSAREDTNNEQFF TGCAGTGCTAGAGAGGACACAAACAATGAGCAGTTCTTC
TRBJ2-5 TRBV20-1 . TRBD2 CSARGTSKETQYF TGCAGTGCTAGGGGGACTAGTAAAGAGACCCAGTACTTC
TRBJ2-3 TRBV20-1 . TRBD2 CSARGAGGSDTQYF TGCAGTGCTAGAGGAGCGGGAGGATCGGATACGCAGTATTTT
TRBJ1-2 TRBV7-2 few . CASSLALGVPDAYTF TGTGCCAGCAGCTTAGCGTTGGGGGTTCCAGATGCCTACACCTTC
TRBJ2-2 TRBV19 few TRBD2 CASSPRTGLAKAGELFF TGTGCCAGTAGTCCTCGTACGGGACTAGCGAAGGCCGGGGAGCTGTTTTTT
TRBJ1-2 TRBV18 few . CASSRQSTRDYGYTF TGTGCCAGCTCACGACAGTCTACCAGAGACTATGGCTACACCTTC
TRBJ1-5 TRBV6-1 . . CASSEARRGNQPQHF TGTGCCAGCAGTGAAGCGCGGCGGGGCAATCAGCCCCAGCATTTT
TRBJ1-1 TRBV12-3/TRBV12-4 . . CASSSPRGLNTEAFF TGTGCCAGCAGTTCCCCGCGCGGGTTGAACACTGAAGCTTTCTTT
TRBJ1-4 TRBV18 . TRBD1 CASSPLPGQTATNEKLFF TGTGCCAGCTCACCTTTGCCGGGACAGACAGCAACTAATGAAAAACTGTTTTTT
TRBJ2-7 TRBV12-3/TRBV12-4 . TRBD1 CASSFSRTGAYEQYF TGTGCCAGCAGTTTTAGTAGGACAGGGGCCTACGAGCAGTACTTC
TRBJ1-1 TRBV28 . . CASSSGTTNTEAFF TGTGCCAGCAGTTCTGGGACGACCAACACTGAAGCTTTCTTT
TRBJ2-7 TRBV28 few . CASKTQASSSYEQYF TGCGCCAGCAAGACCCAGGCCTCGAGCTCCTACGAGCAGTACTTC
TRBJ2-5 TRBV4-3 . TRBD2 CASSQDPRGGRETQYF TGCGCCAGCAGCCAAGATCCGCGGGGGGGCCGCGAGACCCAGTACTTC
TRBJ2-5 TRBV12-3/TRBV12-4 few . CASSLAGGIGTQYF TGTGCCAGCAGTTTAGCGGGGGGCATAGGGACCCAGTACTTC
TRBJ2-3 TRBV11-2 . TRBD1 CASSGTGTALFTDTQYF TGTGCCAGCAGTGGGACCGGGACAGCCCTTTTCACAGATACGCAGTATTTT
TRBJ1-2 TRBV24-1 few . CATSDRGHAGGYTF TGTGCCACCAGTGATCGAGGACACGCAGGAGGCTACACCTTC
TRBJ1-2 TRBV29-1 . . CSVEELGRVNGYTF TGCAGCGTTGAAGAGTTGGGCAGGGTAAATGGCTACACCTTC
TRBJ2-7 TRBV6-6 . TRBD1 CASSYYSGTGKGEQYF TGTGCCAGCAGTTACTACTCCGGGACAGGGAAGGGCGAGCAGTACTTC
TRBJ1-2 TRBV30 . . CAWSPGTGYTF TGTGCCTGGAGTCCAGGTACTGGCTACACCTTC
TRBJ1-6 TRBV7-6 . TRBD1 CASSPLGQRDSPLHF TGTGCCAGCAGCCCCCTGGGACAGAGAGATTCACCCCTCCACTTT
TRBJ2-7 TRBV6-2/TRBV6-3 . . CASSPSKGTYEQYF TGTGCCAGCAGTCCCTCTAAGGGTACCTACGAGCAGTACTTC
TRBJ2-3 TRBV5-1 . . CASSLGSTTRTDTQYF TGCGCCAGCAGCTTGGGATCCACAACTAGGACAGATACGCAGTATTTT